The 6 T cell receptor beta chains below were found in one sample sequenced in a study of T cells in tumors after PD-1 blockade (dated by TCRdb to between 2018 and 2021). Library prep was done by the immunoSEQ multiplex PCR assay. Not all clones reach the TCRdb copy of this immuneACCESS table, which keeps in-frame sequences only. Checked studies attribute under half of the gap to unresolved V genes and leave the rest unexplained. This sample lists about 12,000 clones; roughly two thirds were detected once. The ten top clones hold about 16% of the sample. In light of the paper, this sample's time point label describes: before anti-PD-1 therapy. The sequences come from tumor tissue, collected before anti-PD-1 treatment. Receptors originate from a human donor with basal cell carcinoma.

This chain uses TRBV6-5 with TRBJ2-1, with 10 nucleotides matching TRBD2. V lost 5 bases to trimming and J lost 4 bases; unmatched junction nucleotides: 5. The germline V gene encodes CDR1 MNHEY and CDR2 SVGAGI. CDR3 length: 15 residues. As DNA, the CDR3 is TGTGCCAGCAGTCTTTCTAGCGGGGGTTACAATGAGCAGTTCTTC. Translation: CASSLSSGGYNEQFF.

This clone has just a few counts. The CDR3 sequence: CASTFLGGTTEAFF. The CDR3, as DNA: TGTGCCAGCACCTTCCTGGGGGGGACGACTGAAGCTTTCTTT. This sequence joins TRBV5-4 and TRBJ1-1, with a possible D match to TRBD1 (5 bases). Deletions cut 6 bases from V and 5 bases from J, with 17 bases between. The CDR3 runs 14 residues. Germline V CDR1 and CDR2: SGHNT, YYREEE (reference sequence).

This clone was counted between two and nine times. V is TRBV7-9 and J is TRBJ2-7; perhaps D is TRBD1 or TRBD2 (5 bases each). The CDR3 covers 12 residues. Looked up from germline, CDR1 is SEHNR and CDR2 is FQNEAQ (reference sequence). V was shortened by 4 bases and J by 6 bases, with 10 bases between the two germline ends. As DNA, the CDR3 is TGTGCCAGCAGCTGGGACCGGGGCGAGCAGTACTTC. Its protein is CASSWDRGEQYF.

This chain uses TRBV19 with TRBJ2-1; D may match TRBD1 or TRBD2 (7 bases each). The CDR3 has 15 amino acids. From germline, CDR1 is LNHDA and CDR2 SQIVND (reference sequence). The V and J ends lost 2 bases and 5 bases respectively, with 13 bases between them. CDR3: CASSIKGRGHNEQFF. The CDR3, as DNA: TGTGCCAGTAGTATAAAGGGGAGGGGGCACAATGAGCAGTTCTTC.

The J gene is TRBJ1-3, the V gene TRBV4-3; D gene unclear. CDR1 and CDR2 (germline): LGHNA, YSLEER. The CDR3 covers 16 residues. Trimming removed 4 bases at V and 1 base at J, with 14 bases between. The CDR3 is CASSPPGARSGNTIYF. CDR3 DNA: TGCGCCAGCAGCCCTCCGGGAGCTAGGTCTGGAAACACCATATATTTT.

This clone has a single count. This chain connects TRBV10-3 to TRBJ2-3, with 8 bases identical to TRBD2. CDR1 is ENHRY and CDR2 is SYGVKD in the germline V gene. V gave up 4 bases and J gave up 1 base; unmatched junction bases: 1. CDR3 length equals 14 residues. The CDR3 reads CAISAGLGTDTQYF. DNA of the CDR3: TGTGCCATCAGTGCGGGACTAGGCACAGATACGCAGTATTTT.